This entry lists 24 T cell receptor beta chains sequenced from one sample in a study of beta chain features in type 1 diabetes. Of the isolated RNA, all was reverse transcribed, and so the sequenced material was expressed TCRB transcripts. Libraries were prepared by immunoSEQ multiplex PCR; TCRdb keeps only in-frame clonotypes and omits some of them. The sample contains around 340,000 clones, roughly 8% of which appear only once. Source material: central memory CD4+ T cells from blood. The origin of the receptors is a woman younger than 30 in good health.

Ten or more counts support this clone. The chain couples TRBV2 to TRBJ2-7; the D gene could be TRBD1 or TRBD2 (5 bases each). Germline V lookup: CDR1 SNHLY, CDR2 FYNNEI. V lost 5 bases and J 0 bases, leaving 11 bases between the germline ends. The CDR3 covers 14 residues. CDR3 coding DNA: TGTGCCAGCAGTATCGGGACGAACTCCTACGAGCAGTACTTC. Encoded protein: CASSIGTNSYEQYF.

The sample holds a few counts of this clone. This chain uses TRBV4-1 with TRBJ1-2; no clear D gene. The V end was cut by 5 bases, the J end by 8 bases, with 21 bases between. This CDR3 has 15 residues. Per germline, CDR1 MGHRA and CDR2 YSYEKL. The CDR3 coding sequence is TGCGCCAGCAGCTACGAACAAAAGGGTCTTTACGGCTACACCTTC. Its translation: CASSYEQKGLYGYTF.

This clone turned up a few times. The chain joins TRBV2 to TRBJ2-6; D is unclear. The CDR3 loop spans 15 amino acids. The ends were cut back, 6 bases at V and 0 bases at J, with 9 bases in the middle. The germline gives CDR1 SNHLY, CDR2 FYNNEI. Written as DNA, the CDR3 is TGTGCCAGCAGACCCTACAGCTCTGGGGCCAACGTCCTGACTTTC. Translated, it gives CASRPYSSGANVLTF. Full variable domain (missing parts from reference TRBV2 and TRBJ2-6): EPEVTQTPSHQVTQMGQEVILRCVPISNHLYFYWYRQILGQKVEFLVSFYNNEISEKSEIFDDQFSVERPDGSNFTLKIRSTKLEDSAMYFCASRPYSSGANVLTFGAGSRLTVL.

This clone was observed at least ten times. The chain combines TRBV2 with TRBJ2-7, with a tentative D call TRBD2 (5 bases). V was trimmed by 6 bases and J by 0 bases, leaving 12 bases between them. CDR1 is SNHLY, CDR2 FYNNEI, per germline. This CDR3 has 14 amino acids. In DNA form, the CDR3 reads TGTGCCAGCAGAGCGGATTTAAGCTCCTACGAGCAGTACTTC. Encoded protein: CASRADLSSYEQYF.

The V and J genes are TRBV7-9 and TRBJ2-3; the D is unclear. The CDR3 totals 12 residues. Deletions cut 5 bases from V and 5 bases from J, with 8 bases between. Germline loops: CDR1 SEHNR, CDR2 FQNEAQ (reference sequence). The CDR3 spells CASSPSVDTQYF. CDR3 nucleotides: TGTGCCAGCAGCCCTTCTGTAGATACGCAGTATTTT.

CDR3 sequence reads: CASRQTASSYEQYF. The CDR3 DNA reads as TGTGCCAGCAGGCAGACGGCGAGCTCCTACGAGCAGTACTTC. J is TRBJ2-7 and V is TRBV6-1; the D is unclear. The CDR3 loop spans 14 amino acids. Germline values: CDR1 MNHNS, CDR2 SASEGT. V was cut by 6 bases and J by 0 bases, with 12 bases left in between.

V and J are TRBV2 and TRBJ1-4, with D uncertain. The germline gives CDR1 SNHLY, CDR2 FYNNEI. The CDR3 has 13 amino acids. V lost 7 bases and J 9 bases, leaving 15 bases between the germline ends. In nucleotides, the CDR3 is TGTGCCAGCATGCTGCTCCCGGAGAAAAAACTGTTTTTT. Protein product: CASMLLPEKKLFF.

This clone was seen only a few times. The V and J genes are TRBV25-1 and TRBJ2-3, with 9 bases matching TRBD1. The germline gives CDR1 MGHDK, CDR2 SYGVNS. The CDR3 runs to 12 residues. Losses at the gene ends were 4 bases for V and 10 bases for J; bases not matched to a gene: 3. CDR3 in DNA: TGTGCCAGCAGTGCGGACAGGGGCTCGCAGTATTTT. Its protein product is CASSADRGSQYF.

This clone was detected only a few times. The V and J genes are TRBV25-1 and TRBJ2-1; 9 bases align to TRBD2. J lost 0 bases, V lost 4 bases, and 7 bases had no gene match. Germline assignment: CDR1 MGHDK and CDR2 SYGVNS. The CDR3 runs 17 residues. CDR3 coding DNA: TGTGCCAGCAGTGTCCTTTATAGCGGGAGCTCCTACAATGAGCAGTTCTTC. Translation gives CASSVLYSGSSYNEQFF.

This clone was found a few times. The chain links TRBV9 to TRBJ2-1; 9 nucleotides line up with TRBD1. V shed 0 bases, J shed 7 bases, and the junction held 5 bases outside the gene matches. The length of the CDR3 is 15 residues. Looked up from germline, CDR1 is SGDLS and CDR2 is YYNGEE. In DNA, the CDR3 is TGTGCCAGCAGCGTAGGCGGGACAGGGTCTAATGAGCAGTTCTTC. Its translation: CASSVGGTGSNEQFF.

This clone turned up a few times. The CDR3 is CASSLSGVNYEQYF. The CDR3 bases are TGTGCCAGCAGCTTATCAGGGGTGAACTACGAGCAGTACTTC. The rearrangement uses TRBV7-9 and TRBJ2-7; D might be TRBD1 (6 bases). Germline CDR1 and CDR2: SEHNR and FQNEAQ (reference sequence). Trimming pared 2 bases from V and 3 bases from J, leaving 11 bases between. CDR3 size: 14 residues.

This clone has at least ten counts. This chain uses TRBV7-8 with TRBJ2-1; 7 nucleotides agree with TRBD2. Germline V CDR1 and CDR2: SGHVS, FQNEAQ. The CDR3 covers 15 residues. V lost 1 base to trimming and J lost 9 bases; unmatched junction nucleotides: 9. This CDR3 is CASSLDRGRRAEQFF. The CDR3 nucleotides read TGTGCCAGCAGCTTAGATCGCGGGAGACGGGCTGAGCAGTTCTTC.

This clone was detected many times. The chain combines TRBV5-4 with TRBJ2-1; 11 bases fit TRBD2. The germline V gene has CDR1 SGHNT and CDR2 YYREEE (reference sequence). The CDR3 is 17 residues long. V gave up 0 bases and J gave up 10 bases; unmatched junction bases: 12. The CDR3 is CASSLDPSGRPKEEQFF. CDR3 DNA sequence: TGTGCCAGCAGCTTGGATCCTAGCGGGAGGCCCAAAGAAGAGCAGTTCTTC. The variable domain in full, completed from reference TRBV5-4 and TRBJ2-1, reads ETGVTQSPTHLIKTRGQQVTLRCSSQSGHNTVSWYQQALGQGPQFIFQYYREEENGRGNFPPRFSGLQFPNYSSELNVNALELDDSALYLCASSLDPSGRPKEEQFFGPGTRLTVL.

The V call is TRBV11-2, the J call TRBJ2-1, with 9 nucleotides matching TRBD2. CDR1 SGHAT and CDR2 FQNNGV come from the germline V gene. V shed 0 bases and J 11 bases; nucleotides not matched to a gene: 2. The CDR3 runs 13 residues. The CDR3, as DNA: TGTGCCAGCAGCTTAGACCCTAGCGGGAAGCAGTTCTTC. Its protein product is CASSLDPSGKQFF.

This chain links TRBV4-3 with TRBJ1-2; D is uncertain. V was pared by 0 bases and J by 3 bases, with 11 bases between. The CDR3 has 15 amino acids. Germline V gene data show CDR1 as LGHNA and CDR2 as YSLEER. CDR3 residues: CASSQEMSGYYGYTF. The CDR3 coding sequence is TGCGCCAGCAGCCAAGAGATGTCGGGGTACTATGGCTACACCTTC.

This chain joins TRBV6-5 and TRBJ2-6, with D unresolved. Per germline, CDR1 MNHEY and CDR2 SVGAGI. The CDR3 has 15 amino acids. V dropped 2 bases and J dropped 0 bases, with 5 bases sitting between them. The CDR3 is CASSYDHSGANVLTF. DNA for the CDR3: TGTGCCAGCAGTTACGATCACTCTGGGGCCAACGTCCTGACTTTC.

This clone has only a few counts. In the same sample, other DNA sequences code for this CDR3. V gene TRBV7-3 combines with J gene TRBJ1-1, with D perhaps TRBD1 (6 bases). The ends were cut back, 0 bases at V and 5 bases at J, with 13 bases in the middle. This CDR3 region has 15 residues. Germline V lookup: CDR1 SGHTA, CDR2 FQGTGA. The CDR3 reads CASSLTGGAGTEAFF. CDR3 nucleotide sequence: TGTGCCAGCAGCTTAACAGGGGGTGCGGGTACTGAAGCTTTCTTT.

This chain uses TRBV7-8 with TRBJ1-5; 8 bases are a match to TRBD1. The CDR3 sequence is 19 residues long. J lost 6 bases, V lost 2 bases, and 18 bases had no gene match. Germline V CDR1 and CDR2: SGHVS, FQNEAQ. The CDR3 reads CASSLRGGSGQGRVQPQHF. The CDR3, as DNA: TGTGCCAGCAGCTTACGGGGGGGATCAGGACAGGGTCGAGTTCAGCCCCAGCATTTT.

This clone was detected only a few times. The chain combines TRBV9 with TRBJ1-5; 7 positions agree with TRBD1. This CDR3 spans 15 amino acids. The V and J ends lost 0 bases and 4 bases, in that order; junction bases with no gene match: 4. Germline CDR1 and CDR2: SGDLS and YYNGEE. The CDR3: CASSVGWDRNQPQHF. The DNA of the CDR3 is TGTGCCAGCAGCGTAGGTTGGGACAGAAATCAGCCCCAGCATTTT.

The CDR3 sequence is CSVVDYPVQYF. Written as DNA, the CDR3 is TGCAGCGTTGTGGACTACCCGGTCCAGTACTTC. This chain links TRBV29-1 with TRBJ2-5; maybe TRBD2 (6 bases). Germline V gene lookup returns CDR1 SQVTM and CDR2 ANQGSEA. The germline V and J ends were trimmed by 4 bases and 10 bases, with 13 bases remaining between them. The CDR3 loop spans 11 amino acids.

The table lists this clone with many counts. The rearrangement links TRBV7-8 to TRBJ2-1; D gene ambiguous. This CDR3 contains 12 residues. The V gene lost 5 bases and the J gene lost 6 bases, with 8 bases spanning the gap. CDR1 and CDR2 (germline): SGHVS, FQNEAQ. CDR3 in amino acids: CASSNAINEQFF. The CDR3 bases are TGTGCCAGCAGCAACGCTATCAATGAGCAGTTCTTC.

The chain employs TRBV7-8 and TRBJ1-4, with 7 nucleotides matching TRBD1. CDR3 length: 15 residues. The germline gives CDR1 SGHVS, CDR2 FQNEAQ. The trim removed 3 bases at V and 3 bases at J, leaving 4 bases unmatched. The CDR3 protein is CASSLTQGANEKLFF. In nucleotides, the CDR3 is TGTGCCAGCAGCTTGACGCAGGGGGCTAATGAAAAACTGTTTTTT.

The genes are TRBV7-2 and TRBJ2-7; 9 bases map to TRBD1. The CDR3 sequence is 17 residues long. Germline V gene lookup returns CDR1 SGHTA and CDR2 FQGNSA. Unmatched junction bases numbered 11, after V lost 3 bases and J lost 2 bases. CDR3 in amino acids: CASSLAVGGTGTYEQYF. CDR3 bases: TGTGCCAGCAGCTTGGCTGTGGGGGGGACAGGGACCTACGAGCAGTACTTC.

The chain employs TRBV18 and TRBJ2-2; D is perhaps TRBD2 (5 bases). The germline gives CDR1 KGHSH, CDR2 LQKENI. There are 15 residues in the CDR3. V lost 3 bases to trimming and J lost 3 bases, with 11 bases between them. The DNA of the CDR3 is TGTGCCAGCTCACCTCCTAGGGAGTACACCGGGGAGCTGTTTTTT. It codes for CASSPPREYTGELFF.